This record looks at one TCR beta chain sequence and its context. Its antigen is unknown. Before sequencing, viral peptide pools were used by the ViraFEST assay to expand antigen-specific CD4+ T cells. Culture proceeded for about 11 days, and CD4+ T cells were then isolated. It was two doses of either the BNT162b2 or mRNA-1273 vaccine that participants received. PBMC were cultured at fewer than 2.5 million per well with 9 to 10 IU/ml IL-2 and 7.5 to 10 ug/ml peptides. IL-2 medium supplanted half the medium on days 3 and 7. The method was immunoSEQ multiplex PCR; TCRdb's version includes in-frame clones alone and lacks a portion of them. This repertoire shows more than 12,000 clones, 75% found once; its top ten account for less than 30%. The data originate from a study of vaccination effects on CD4 cells after COVID-19. Overall study: Samples that were drawn after vaccination came a median of 72 days after the second dose. Whole-study results and caveats: Among infection- and vaccine-induced clones, marked clonal contraction occurred late after vaccination.

J gave up 9 bases and V 4 bases, and 11 bases lay outside the gene matches. The CDR3 contains 16 residues. Germline CDR1 LNHNV, CDR2 YYDKDF (reference sequence). The sequenced sample was CD4+ T cells from PBMCs cultured with HCoV-NL63 spike peptides, obtained after COVID-19 vaccination. The chain has TRBV15 and TRBJ2-1, with TRBD1 matching 11 bases. This TCR was sampled from a human donor who received a COVID-19 vaccine. The CDR3 loop is CATSILRGTGGLEQFF. DNA for the CDR3: TGTGCCACCAGCATCCTTCGAGGGACAGGGGGTCTTGAGCAGTTCTTC.